This T cell receptor (beta chain) is drawn from a study of radiation and T cells in renal cell carcinoma. Regarding the study as a whole: Baseline intratumoral clonotype presence is unknown without pretreatment biopsies.

A note on this clone: As yet, its antigen is unknown.

The CDR3 covers 14 residues. The V gene end was trimmed by 2 bases and the J gene end by 4 bases; junction bases not matched to a gene: 4. The germline CDR1 and CDR2 sequences are LNHDA and SQIVND (reference sequence). TCRdb's copy holds only in-frame clones and misses some; the assay was immunoSEQ multiplex PCR. Here the sample spans around 130,000 clones, 75% to 85% being singletons. Noted time point: blood 2 weeks post-SBRT. The treatment: 15 Gy SBRT to primary tumor, nephrectomy 4 weeks later. This receptor was identified in a woman in her fifties or sixties with renal cell carcinoma. The chain combines TRBV19 with TRBJ2-5; 7 nucleotides line up with TRBD1. Material: blood, obtained from a patient whose treatment included radiotherapy and nephrectomy. The CDR3 region has the DNA TGTGCCAGTAGTATACAGGGGGTAGGAGAGACCCAGTACTTC. Translated, it gives CASSIQGVGETQYF.